The entry that follows covers one T cell receptor beta chain sequence. Sequencing was performed with immunoSEQ multiplex PCR; in TCRdb, only in-frame clones are kept and a portion is missing. In the table there are 280,000 or so clones, almost 90% of which are singletons. This record belongs to a study of blood T cell repertoires in COVID-19. Germline lookup yields CDR1 SEHNR and CDR2 FQNEAQ (reference sequence). Trimming cost V 2 bases and J 3 bases, with 16 bases left between them. The CDR3 extends over 16 amino acids. The specimen sequenced was PBMCs or T cells enriched from blood (not recorded which). This TCR was recovered from a woman under 30 with acute COVID-19. The rearrangement joins TRBV7-9 to TRBJ1-2; D not resolved. The CDR3 reads CASSLPGNPRHYGYTF. As DNA, the CDR3 is TGTGCCAGCAGCTTACCCGGGAACCCCCGACACTATGGCTACACCTTC.